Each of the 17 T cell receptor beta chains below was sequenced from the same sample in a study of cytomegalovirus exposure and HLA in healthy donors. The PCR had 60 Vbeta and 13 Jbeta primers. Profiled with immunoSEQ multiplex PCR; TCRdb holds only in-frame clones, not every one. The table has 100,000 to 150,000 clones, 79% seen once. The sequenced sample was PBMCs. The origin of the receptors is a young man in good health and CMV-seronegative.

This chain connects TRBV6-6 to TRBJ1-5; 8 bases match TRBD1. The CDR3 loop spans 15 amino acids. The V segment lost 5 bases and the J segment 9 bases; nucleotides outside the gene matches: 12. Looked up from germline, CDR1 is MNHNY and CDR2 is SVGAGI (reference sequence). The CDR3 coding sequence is TGTGCCAGCAGTCCGGGACAGGCCGCGGATGGGCCCCAGCATTTT. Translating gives CASSPGQAADGPQHF.

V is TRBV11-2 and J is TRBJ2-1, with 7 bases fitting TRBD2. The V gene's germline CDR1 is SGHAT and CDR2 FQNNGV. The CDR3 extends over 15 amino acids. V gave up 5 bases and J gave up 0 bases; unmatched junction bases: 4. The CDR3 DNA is TGTGCCAGCAGCGATCTAGCGGCCTCCTACAATGAGCAGTTCTTC. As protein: CASSDLAASYNEQFF. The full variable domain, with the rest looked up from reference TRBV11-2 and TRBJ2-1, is EAGVAQSPRYKIIEKRQSVAFWCNPISGHATLYWYQQILGQGPKLLIQFQNNGVVDDSQLPKDRFSAERLKGVDSTLKIQPAKLEDSAVYLCASSDLAASYNEQFFGPGTRLTVL.

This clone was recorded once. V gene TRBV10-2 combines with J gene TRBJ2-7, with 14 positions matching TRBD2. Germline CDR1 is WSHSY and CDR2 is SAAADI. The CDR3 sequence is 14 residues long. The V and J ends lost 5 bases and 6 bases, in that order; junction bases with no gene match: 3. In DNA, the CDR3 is TGCGCCAGCAGTTCCGGGACTAGCGGGAGCGAGCAGTACGTC. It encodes CASSSGTSGSEQYV.

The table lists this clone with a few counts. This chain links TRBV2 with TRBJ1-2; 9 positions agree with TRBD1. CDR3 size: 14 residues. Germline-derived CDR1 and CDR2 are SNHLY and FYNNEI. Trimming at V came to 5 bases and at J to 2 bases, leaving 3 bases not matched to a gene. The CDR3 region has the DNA TGTGCCAGCAGTTACGACAGGGGGAACTATGGCTACACCTTC. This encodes CASSYDRGNYGYTF.

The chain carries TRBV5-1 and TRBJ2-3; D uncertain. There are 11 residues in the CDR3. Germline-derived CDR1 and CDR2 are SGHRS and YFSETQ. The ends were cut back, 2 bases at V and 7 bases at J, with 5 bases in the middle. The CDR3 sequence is CASSFENTQYF. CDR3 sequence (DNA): TGCGCCAGCAGCTTCGAGAATACGCAGTATTTT.

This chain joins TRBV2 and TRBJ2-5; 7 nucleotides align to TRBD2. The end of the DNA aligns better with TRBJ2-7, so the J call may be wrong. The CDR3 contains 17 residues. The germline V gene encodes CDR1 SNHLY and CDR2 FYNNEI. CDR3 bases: TGTGCCAGCAGTGAAGCGAGAGGCGGGAGTGGCTCCTACGAGCAGTACTTC. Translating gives CASSEARGGSGSYEQYF.

CDR3 coding DNA: TGTGCCAGCAGTGCTGGGCCCAATCAGCCCCAGCATTTT. This translates into CASSAGPNQPQHF. The V and J genes are TRBV6-4 and TRBJ1-5; D is unclear. V dropped 4 bases and J dropped 3 bases, with 7 bases sitting between them. The CDR3 consists of 13 residues. CDR1 is MRHNA, CDR2 SNTAGT, per germline.

Written as DNA, the CDR3 is TGTGCCAGCGAGGACAGGGATCGGGATGAGCAGTTCTTC. As protein: CASEDRDRDEQFF. This chain links TRBV28 with TRBJ2-1; 8 bases agree with TRBD1. Trimming took 8 bases from V and 8 from J; bases not matched to a gene: 8. The CDR3 length is 13 residues. CDR1 is MDHEN and CDR2 is SYDVKM in the germline V gene.

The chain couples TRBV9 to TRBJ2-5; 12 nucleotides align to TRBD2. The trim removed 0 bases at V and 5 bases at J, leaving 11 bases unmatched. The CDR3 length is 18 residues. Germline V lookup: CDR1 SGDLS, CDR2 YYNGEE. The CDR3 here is CASSVGTSGIFGVETQYF. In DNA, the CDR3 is TGTGCCAGCAGCGTAGGGACTAGCGGGATTTTCGGGGTTGAGACCCAGTACTTC.

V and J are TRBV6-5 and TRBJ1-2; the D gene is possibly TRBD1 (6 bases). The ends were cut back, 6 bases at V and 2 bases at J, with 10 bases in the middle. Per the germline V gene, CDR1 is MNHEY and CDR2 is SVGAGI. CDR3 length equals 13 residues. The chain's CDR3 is CASRRDRNYGYTF. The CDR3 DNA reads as TGTGCCAGCAGACGCGACAGGAACTATGGCTACACCTTC.

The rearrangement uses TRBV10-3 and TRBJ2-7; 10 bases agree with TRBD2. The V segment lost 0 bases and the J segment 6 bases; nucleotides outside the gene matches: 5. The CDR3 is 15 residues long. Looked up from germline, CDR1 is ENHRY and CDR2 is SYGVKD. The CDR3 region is CAISESSGRVIEQYF. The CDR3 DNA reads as TGTGCCATCAGTGAGTCGAGCGGGAGGGTAATCGAGCAGTACTTC.

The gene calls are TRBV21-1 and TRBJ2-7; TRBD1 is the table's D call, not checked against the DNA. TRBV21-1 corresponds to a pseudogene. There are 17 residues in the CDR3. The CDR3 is CASSSPLGAPPGREQYV. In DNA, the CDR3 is TGTGCCAGCAGCTCCCCGCTGGGGGCTCCGCCAGGCCGCGAGCAGTACGTC.

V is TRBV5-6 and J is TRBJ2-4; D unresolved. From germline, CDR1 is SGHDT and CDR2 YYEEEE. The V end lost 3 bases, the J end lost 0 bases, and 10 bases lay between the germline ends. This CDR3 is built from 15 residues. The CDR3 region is CASSWQQLAKNIQYF. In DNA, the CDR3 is TGTGCCAGCAGCTGGCAACAGTTAGCCAAAAACATTCAGTACTTC.

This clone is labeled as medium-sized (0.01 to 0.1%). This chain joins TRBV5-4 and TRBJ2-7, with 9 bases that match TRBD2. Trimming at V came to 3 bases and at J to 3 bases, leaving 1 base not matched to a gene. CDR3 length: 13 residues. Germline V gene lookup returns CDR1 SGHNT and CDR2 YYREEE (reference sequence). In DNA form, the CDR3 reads TGTGCCAGCAGCTCGACTAGCGGCTACGAGCAGTACTTC. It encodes CASSSTSGYEQYF.

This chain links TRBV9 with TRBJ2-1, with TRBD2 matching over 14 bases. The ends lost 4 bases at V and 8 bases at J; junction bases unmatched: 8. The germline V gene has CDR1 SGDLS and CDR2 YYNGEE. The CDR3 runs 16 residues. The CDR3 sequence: CASSFTGTSGSYEQFF. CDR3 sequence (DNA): TGTGCCAGCAGCTTCACCGGGACTAGCGGGAGCTATGAGCAGTTCTTC. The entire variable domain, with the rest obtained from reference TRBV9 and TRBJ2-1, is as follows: DSGVTQTPKHLITATGQRVTLRCSPRSGDLSVYWYQQSLDQGLQFLIQYYNGEERAKGNILERFSAQQFPDLHSELNLSSLELGDSALYFCASSFTGTSGSYEQFFGPGTRLTVL.

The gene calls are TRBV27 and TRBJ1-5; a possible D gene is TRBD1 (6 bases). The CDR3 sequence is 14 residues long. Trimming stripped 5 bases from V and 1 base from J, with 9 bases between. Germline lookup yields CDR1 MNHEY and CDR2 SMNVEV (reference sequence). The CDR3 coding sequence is TGTGCCAGCAGTCAAGACAGGAGCAATCAGCCCCAGCATTTT. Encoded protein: CASSQDRSNQPQHF.

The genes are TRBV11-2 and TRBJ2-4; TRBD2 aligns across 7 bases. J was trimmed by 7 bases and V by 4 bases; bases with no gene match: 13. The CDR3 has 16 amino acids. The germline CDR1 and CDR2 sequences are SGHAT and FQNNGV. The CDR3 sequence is CASSWPGTGTKNIQYF. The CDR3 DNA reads TGTGCCAGCAGCTGGCCCGGTACCGGGACTAAGAACATTCAGTACTTC.